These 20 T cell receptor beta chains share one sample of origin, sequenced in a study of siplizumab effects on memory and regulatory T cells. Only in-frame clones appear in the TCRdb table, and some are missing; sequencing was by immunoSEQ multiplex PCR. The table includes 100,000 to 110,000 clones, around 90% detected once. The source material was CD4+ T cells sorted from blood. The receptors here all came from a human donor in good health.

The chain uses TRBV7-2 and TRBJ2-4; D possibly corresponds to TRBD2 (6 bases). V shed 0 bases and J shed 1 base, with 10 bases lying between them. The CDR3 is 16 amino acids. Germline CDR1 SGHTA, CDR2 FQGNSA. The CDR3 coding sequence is TGTGCCAGCAGCTTAGCATGGAGGGGTGCCAAAAACATTCAGTACTTC. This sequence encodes CASSLAWRGAKNIQYF.

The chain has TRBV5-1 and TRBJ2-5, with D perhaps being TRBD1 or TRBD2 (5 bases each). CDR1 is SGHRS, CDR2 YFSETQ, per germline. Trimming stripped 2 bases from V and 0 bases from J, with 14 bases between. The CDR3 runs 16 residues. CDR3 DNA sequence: TGCGCCAGCAGCTTCTCGACTCAGGGACACCAAGAGACCCAGTACTTC. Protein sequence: CASSFSTQGHQETQYF.

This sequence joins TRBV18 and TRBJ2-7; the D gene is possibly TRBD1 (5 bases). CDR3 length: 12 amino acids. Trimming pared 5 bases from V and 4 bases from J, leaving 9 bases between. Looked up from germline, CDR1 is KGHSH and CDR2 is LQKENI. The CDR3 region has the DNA TGTGCCAGCTCATCGACAGAGTACGAGCAGTACTTC. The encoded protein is CASSSTEYEQYF.

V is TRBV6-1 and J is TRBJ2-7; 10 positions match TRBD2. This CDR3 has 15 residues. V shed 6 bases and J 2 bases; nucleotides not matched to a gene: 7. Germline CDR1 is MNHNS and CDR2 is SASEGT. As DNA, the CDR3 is TGTGCCAGCAGGGAAACTAGCGGGGAAACCTACGAGCAGTACTTC. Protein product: CASRETSGETYEQYF.

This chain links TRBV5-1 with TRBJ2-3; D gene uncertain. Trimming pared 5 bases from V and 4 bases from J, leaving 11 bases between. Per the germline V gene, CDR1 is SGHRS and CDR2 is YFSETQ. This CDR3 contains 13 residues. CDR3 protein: CASRLTAPDTQYF. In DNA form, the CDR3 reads TGCGCCAGCAGGTTAACAGCCCCAGATACGCAGTATTTT.

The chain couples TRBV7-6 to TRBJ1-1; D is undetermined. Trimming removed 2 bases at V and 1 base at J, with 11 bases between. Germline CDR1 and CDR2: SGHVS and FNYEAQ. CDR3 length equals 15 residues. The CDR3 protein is CASSLSMGSNTEAFF. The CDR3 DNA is TGTGCCAGCAGCTTAAGTATGGGTTCGAACACTGAAGCTTTCTTT.

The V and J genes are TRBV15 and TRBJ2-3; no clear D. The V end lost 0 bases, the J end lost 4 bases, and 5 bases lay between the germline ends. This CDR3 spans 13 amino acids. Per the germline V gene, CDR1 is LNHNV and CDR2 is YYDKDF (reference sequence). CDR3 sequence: CATSRDPADTQYF. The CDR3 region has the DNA TGTGCCACCAGCAGAGATCCCGCAGATACGCAGTATTTT.

Here the CDR3 reads CAISESPKHTEAFF. The CDR3 coding sequence is TGTGCCATCAGTGAGTCGCCGAAGCACACTGAAGCTTTCTTT. The rearrangement uses TRBV10-3 and TRBJ1-1, with D uncertain. The CDR3 contains 14 residues. V was shortened by 0 bases and J by 3 bases, with 8 bases between the two germline ends. Germline values: CDR1 ENHRY, CDR2 SYGVKD.

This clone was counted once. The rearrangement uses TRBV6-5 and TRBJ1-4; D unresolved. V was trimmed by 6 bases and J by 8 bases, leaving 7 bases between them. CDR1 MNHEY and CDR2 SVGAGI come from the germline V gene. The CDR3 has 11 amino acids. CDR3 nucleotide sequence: TGTGCCAGCAGGATTGGGGAAAAACTGTTTTTT. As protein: CASRIGEKLFF.

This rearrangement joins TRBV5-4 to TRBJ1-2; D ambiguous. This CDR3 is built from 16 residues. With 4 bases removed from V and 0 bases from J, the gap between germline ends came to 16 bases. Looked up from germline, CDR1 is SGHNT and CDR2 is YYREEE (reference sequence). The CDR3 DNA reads TGTGCCAGCAGCCCTCCCGCGGCGGGAGCTAACTATGGCTACACCTTC. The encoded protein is CASSPPAAGANYGYTF.

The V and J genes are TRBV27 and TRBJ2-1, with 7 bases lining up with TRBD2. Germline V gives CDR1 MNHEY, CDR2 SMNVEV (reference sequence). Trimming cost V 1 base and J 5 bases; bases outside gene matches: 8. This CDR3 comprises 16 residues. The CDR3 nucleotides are TGTGCCAGCAGTTTATGGGGAGCGGGGCGTAACAATGAGCAGTTCTTC. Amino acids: CASSLWGAGRNNEQFF.

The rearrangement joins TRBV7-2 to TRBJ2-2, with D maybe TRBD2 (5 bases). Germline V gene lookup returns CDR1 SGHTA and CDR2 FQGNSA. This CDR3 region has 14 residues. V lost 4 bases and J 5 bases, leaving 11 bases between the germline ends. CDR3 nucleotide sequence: TGTGCCAGCAGCTCCACGCGAGGGACCGGGGAGCTGTTTTTT. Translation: CASSSTRGTGELFF.

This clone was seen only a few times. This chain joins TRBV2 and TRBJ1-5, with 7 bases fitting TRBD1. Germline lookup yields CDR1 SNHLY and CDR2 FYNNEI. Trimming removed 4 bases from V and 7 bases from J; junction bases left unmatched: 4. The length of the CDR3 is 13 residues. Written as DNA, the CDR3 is TGTGCCAGCAGTGGACAGGGACGGCAGCCCCAGCATTTT. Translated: CASSGQGRQPQHF.

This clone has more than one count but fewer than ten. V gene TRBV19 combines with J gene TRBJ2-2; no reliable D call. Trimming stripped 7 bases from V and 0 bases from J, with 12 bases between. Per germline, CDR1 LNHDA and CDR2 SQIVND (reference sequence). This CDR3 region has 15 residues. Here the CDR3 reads CASNSGKANTGELFF. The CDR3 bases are TGTGCCAGTAATTCCGGAAAAGCGAACACCGGGGAGCTGTTTTTT.

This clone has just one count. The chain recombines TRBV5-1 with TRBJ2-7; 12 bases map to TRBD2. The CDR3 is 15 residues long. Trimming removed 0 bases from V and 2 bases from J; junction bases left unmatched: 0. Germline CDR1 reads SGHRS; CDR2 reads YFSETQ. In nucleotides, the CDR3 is TGCGCCAGCAGCTTGGGACTAGCGGGGGCCTACGAGCAGTACTTC. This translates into CASSLGLAGAYEQYF.

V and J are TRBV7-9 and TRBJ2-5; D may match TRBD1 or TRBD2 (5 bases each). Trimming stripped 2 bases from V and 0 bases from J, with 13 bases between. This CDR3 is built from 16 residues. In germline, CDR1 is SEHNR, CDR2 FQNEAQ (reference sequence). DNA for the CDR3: TGTGCCAGCAGCTTAATTCCCGGGACCTACCAAGAGACCCAGTACTTC. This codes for CASSLIPGTYQETQYF.

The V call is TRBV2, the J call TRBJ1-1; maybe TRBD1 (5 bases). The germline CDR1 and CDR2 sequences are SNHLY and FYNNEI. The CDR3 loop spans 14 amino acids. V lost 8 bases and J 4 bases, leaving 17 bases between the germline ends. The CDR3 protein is CASSKQALITEAFF. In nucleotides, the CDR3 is TGTGCCAGCTCAAAACAGGCCCTGATCACTGAAGCTTTCTTT.

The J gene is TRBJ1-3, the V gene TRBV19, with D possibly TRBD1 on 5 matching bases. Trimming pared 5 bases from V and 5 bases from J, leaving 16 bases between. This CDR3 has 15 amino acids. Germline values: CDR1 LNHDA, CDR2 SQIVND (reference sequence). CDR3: CASSPDPGLRNTIYF. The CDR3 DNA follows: TGTGCCAGTAGTCCGGACCCAGGGCTGCGAAACACCATATATTTT.

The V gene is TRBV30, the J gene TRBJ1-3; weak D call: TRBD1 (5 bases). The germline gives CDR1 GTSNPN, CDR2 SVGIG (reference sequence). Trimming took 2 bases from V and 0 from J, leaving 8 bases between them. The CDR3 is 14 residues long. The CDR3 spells CAWSRGPSGNTIYF. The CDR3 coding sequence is TGTGCCTGGAGTCGGGGACCCTCTGGAAACACCATATATTTT.

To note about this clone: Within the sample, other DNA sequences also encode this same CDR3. CDR3 DNA: TGTGCCAGTAGTATCCAGGGGGCATCTGGAAACACCATATATTTT. Protein: CASSIQGASGNTIYF. The V gene is TRBV19, the J gene TRBJ1-3; 8 bases are a match to TRBD1. Germline-derived CDR1 and CDR2 are LNHDA and SQIVND (reference sequence). This CDR3 has 15 amino acids. Trimming took 3 bases from V and 1 from J; bases not matched to a gene: 2.